The T cell receptor beta chain described here comes from a study of blood T cell repertoires in COVID-19 (TCRdb year 2020). Study-level background: The collaborator samples originated in the United States, Italy and Spain and spanned the acute and convalescent phases of COVID-19. The prospective study material was composed of cDNA or gDNA derived from T cells, B-cell-depleted T cells, or PBMCs. Deeply sampled blood TCRbeta repertoires from subjects exposed to, actively infected with, or recovered from COVID-19 were included in the dataset. The repertoires were released in a freely available public database intended as a resource for research on the immune response to SARS-CoV-2. The samples were drawn from two sources: the first 160 participants of the ongoing ImmuneRACE study, and over 1,000 subjects contributed by 6 global collaborators. A de-identified subject ID, COVID-19 status, age in years and sex were almost always included in the sample metadata. Where HLA class I and class II types were available, the types were taken from metadata supplied by the sample provider, not from assay-based typing. General study outcomes and caveats: How much clinical and demographic metadata was included differed by source and by participant, and the metadata was provided uncurated.

Regarding this clone: The target of this receptor is not known. Base qualities were left out, and no much larger clone turns up one base away.

The collaborating institutions used their own protocols to collect whole blood in K2EDTA tubes. For TCRbeta analysis, collaborators shipped samples in one of three forms: frozen whole blood, isolated PBMCs, or DNA extracted from either of those sample types. The CDR3, cysteine through phenylalanine, is 12 amino acids long. The sequence is cut down to CDR3 DNA, 36 bases in frame from base 1. As encoded in the germline V gene, CDR1 is SNHLY while CDR2 is FYNNEI. V is cut by 7 bases and J by 11 bases, and the space between the germline ends is 17 bases. TCRbeta CDR3 regions were amplified from genomic DNA by means of the immunoSEQ Assay, a bias-controlled multiplex PCR. The paper's data handling went like this. The number of nucleated cells in each sample was estimated by amplification of reference gene primers within the assay. To quantify the absolute abundance of each unique TCRbeta CDR3 rearrangement, sequence reads were collapsed and filtered. Productive Simpson clonality was computed per sample as the square root of Simpson's diversity index over productive rearrangements. The clones in this table, taken by TCRdb from immuneACCESS, are in-frame only. Not every clone is retained; where verified, under half of the shortfall comes from an unresolved V gene, and the cause of the rest is unknown. V and J calls and clone size come straight from that table; D and trimming were deduced from the DNA. Present in this sample are about 67,000 clones, roughly 90% of which were seen just once. The top ten clones comprise 0.95% to 1.5% of the sample.

The V and J genes are TRBV2 and TRBJ1-1; the D segment cannot be called with confidence. The sample taken for sequencing was peripheral blood. The origin of this receptor is a woman between 55 and 75 years old with acute or convalescent COVID-19. The nucleotide sequence reads TGTGCCAGCACCGGAAATCGGGGAATGGCTTTCTTT. Translated, it reads CASTGNRGMAFF.